This entry is about one T cell receptor (beta chain). The record originates from a study of blood T cell repertoires in COVID-19. Study-wide context: Sites in the United States, Italy and Spain provided acute and convalescent COVID-19 samples.

Sequencing used immunoSEQ multiplex PCR; TCRdb keeps in-frame clones, though not all of them. Of around 300,000 clones in the sample, roughly 86% are singletons; the top ten hold 1.9%. Individuals aged about 18 to 89 years were recruited from fewer than 25 US areas. Two consecutive negative NP/OP PCR tests, clearance, or resolved symptoms defined Cohort 3 recovery. Germline-derived CDR1 and CDR2 are MDHEN and SYDVKM. The CDR3 extends over 12 amino acids. With 10 bases removed from V and 2 bases from J, the gap between germline ends came to 11 bases. The receptor's source is a woman aged 55-70 years who had recovered from COVID-19. The chain has TRBV28 and TRBJ1-2; the D gene is possibly TRBD1 (5 bases). Sequenced input: PBMCs or T cells enriched from blood (not recorded which). CDR3 protein: CAINRLNYGYTF. Here the CDR3 DNA reads TGTGCCATAAACAGGCTGAACTATGGCTACACCTTC.